The sequence of this TCR beta chain was determined in a study of Ad26.COV2.S vaccination and SARS-CoV-2 variants. Whole-study context: Enrollment placed the donor in the COV1001 Ad26.COV2.S trial arm. Each vaccinee took Ad26.COV2.S intramuscularly, once or twice 56 days apart.

Sample treatment: approximately 18 received Ad26.COV2.S at low or high dose, single or two shots; 5 received placebo; per-sample allocation not given. Specimens were obtained on day 63 following the first vaccine or placebo injection. This adult donor, from Boston, was 18-55 years old. Sequencing used immunoSEQ multiplex PCR; TCRdb keeps in-frame clones, though not all of them. Among about 250,000 clones listed, roughly 87% were seen once. The CDR3 has 16 amino acids. In germline, CDR1 is SGHDT, CDR2 YYEEEE. The germline V and J ends were trimmed by 0 bases and 5 bases, with 17 bases remaining between them.

Sequencing was performed on peripheral blood, taken in a trial of Ad26.COV2.S vaccine versus placebo. The source is a person between 18 and 65 years old who received the Ad26.COV2.S COVID-19 vaccine or a placebo. This rearrangement joins TRBV5-6 to TRBJ2-5; tentatively, D is TRBD2 (6 bases). The CDR3: CASSLVEGREAETQYF. CDR3 DNA: TGTGCCAGCAGCTTGGTCGAGGGCAGGGAGGCGGAGACCCAGTACTTC. The whole variable domain, filled in from reference TRBV5-6 and TRBJ2-5, reads DAGVTQSPTHLIKTRGQQVTLRCSPKSGHDTVSWYQQALGQGPQFIFQYYEEEERQRGNFPDRFSGHQFPNYSSELNVNALLLGDSALYLCASSLVEGREAETQYFGPGTRLLVL.